This T cell receptor beta chain was sequenced for a study of cytomegalovirus exposure and HLA in healthy donors. Findings and limits, study-wide: Donor immune exposure was known only as CMV serostatus. Judged likely to be a sequencing artifact was a cluster of highly shared sequence variants.

13 Jbeta primers and 60 Vbeta primers were used for the PCR. Profiling relied on immunoSEQ multiplex PCR, and the TCRdb table lists in-frame clones only, not all of them. Seen here are 60,000 or so clones, 60% to 80% observed once, and the top ten hold more than 3%. Turning to this clone: Its antigen is undetermined.

The germline V and J ends were trimmed by 3 bases and 5 bases, with 14 bases remaining between them. This CDR3 has 14 residues. The germline gives CDR1 MNHEY, CDR2 SMNVEV (reference sequence). The clonotype was recovered from a woman aged 40 to 49 in good health and CMV-seropositive. Material: PBMCs. The chain combines TRBV27 with TRBJ2-7; tentatively, D is TRBD2 (7 bases). The CDR3 DNA reads as TGTGCCAGCAGTTTCGGGGGGCCTGGGAACGAGCAGTACTTC. This codes for CASSFGGPGNEQYF.